The subject of this entry is one T cell receptor beta chain. These data originate in a study of shared T cell receptors in the human thymus. The assay was immunoSEQ multiplex PCR, and TCRdb's table has in-frame clones only and misses some. The top ten hold about 0.013% of the sample, which has 540,000 or so clones, approximately 80% seen once. This same sample was also part of a study on human thymus T cells. This second report adds: Thymus tissue was removed during corrective cardiac surgery. Among thymic and blood repertoires, usage of V and J genes appeared biased. Related research described thymic repertoires that were highly overlapping among unrelated individuals.

This receptor was taken from a boy in the first two years of life with a congenital heart defect. The source material was thymocytes.

The CDR3 loop reads CASSQDRRGPYGYTF. The CDR3 DNA follows: TGCGCCAGCAGCCAAGATCGGAGGGGCCCCTATGGCTACACCTTC. This chain joins TRBV4-3 and TRBJ1-2, with D perhaps matching TRBD1 (5 bases). Per germline, CDR1 LGHNA and CDR2 YSLEER. The length of the CDR3 is 15 residues. Trimming stripped 0 bases from V and 4 bases from J, with 12 bases between.